This T cell receptor (beta chain) was observed in a study of T cell responses to AZD1222 COVID-19 vaccine. TCRdb's table, derived via immunoSEQ multiplex PCR, lists solely in-frame clones and lacks some. The table lists over 70,000 clones, around 90% of them singletons. The junction had 11 bases not matched to a gene; V was cut back by 5 bases and J by 1 base. This CDR3 contains 17 residues. Germline V gives CDR1 SGHVS, CDR2 FQNEAQ. This TCR was recovered from an adult in good health. The material sequenced was peripheral blood, taken on day 0 of AZD1222 vaccination. The chain is built from TRBV7-8 and TRBJ1-5; 7 bases agree with TRBD1. In nucleotides, the CDR3 is TGTGCCAGCAGCCCAGGGGGGTTAGGGTGGAGCAATCAGCCCCAGCATTTT. It yields the protein CASSPGGLGWSNQPQHF.